These 28 T cell receptor beta chains were all obtained from the same sample, sequenced in a study of blood T cells in healthy people across ages. For the second PCR, which ran for roughly 6 to 11 cycles, a sample-barcoded 5' primer and a J-beta primer mix were used. TCRdb used MiXCR to reprocess the 5' RACE reads, holding one entry per CDR3 protein. The sample includes roughly 800,000 distinct CDR3 sequences, 55% to 70% seen only once; the top ten take approximately 23%. The sample taken for sequencing was blood. The receptors shown here come from a man aged 25 to 40 in good health.

The rearrangement uses TRBV7-6 and TRBJ2-3; D possibly corresponds to TRBD1 (6 bases). Germline CDR1 SGHVS, CDR2 FNYEAQ. The CDR3 is 16 amino acids. V lost 4 bases to trimming and J lost 3 bases, with 17 bases between them. The chain's CDR3 is CASSSRGARRTDTQYF. In nucleotides, the CDR3 is TGTGCCAGCAGCTCCAGGGGCGCACGGAGGACAGATACGCAGTATTTT.

The rearrangement links TRBV12-3 or TRBV12-4 to TRBJ2-1, with 10 bases that match TRBD2. The CDR3 contains 14 residues. Trimming cost V 7 bases and J 7 bases; bases outside gene matches: 7. Written as DNA, the CDR3 is TGTGCCAGCAAGTTCCTAGCGGGAGTAAATGAGCAGTTCTTC. Translated, it gives CASKFLAGVNEQFF.

The rearrangement joins TRBV3-1 to TRBJ2-5; weak D call: TRBD2 (5 bases). CDR1 is LGHDT, CDR2 YNNKEL, per germline (reference sequence). The CDR3 is made up of 14 amino acids. V lost 0 bases, J lost 4 bases, and 9 bases lay in between. CDR3 nucleotides: TGTGCCAGCAGCCAAGAGGCGCGGGCAGAGACCCAGTACTTC. This sequence encodes CASSQEARAETQYF.

A few counts support this clonotype. The rearrangement joins TRBV29-1 to TRBJ2-1; the match to TRBD2 covers 10 bases. The CDR3 has 19 amino acids. Germline V gives CDR1 SQVTM, CDR2 ANQGSEA. With V trimmed by 0 bases and J by 12 bases, 23 bases remained unmatched. The CDR3 protein is CSVEDREQGRFERGGVQFF. The CDR3, as DNA: TGCAGCGTTGAAGATCGAGAACAGGGTCGTTTCGAGCGGGGGGGCGTGCAGTTCTTC.

The chain links TRBV12-3 or TRBV12-4 to TRBJ2-7; TRBD1 aligns across 9 bases. V lost 4 bases, J lost 2 bases, and 6 bases stayed unmatched. CDR3 length: 15 amino acids. Written as DNA, the CDR3 is TGTGCCAGCAGTTCGGGGGACAGGGCCCCCTACGAGCAGTACTTC. Its translation: CASSSGDRAPYEQYF.

This clonotype was seen once. The chain couples TRBV4-3 to TRBJ2-5; 13 bases are a match to TRBD2. Germline CDR1 is LGHNA and CDR2 is YSLEER. Trimming cost V 0 bases and J 5 bases; bases outside gene matches: 6. The CDR3 runs to 17 residues. In nucleotides, the CDR3 is TGCGCCAGCAGCCAAGATATACTAGCGGGAGGGGGTGAGACCCAGTACTTC. It is translated as CASSQDILAGGGETQYF.

The chain combines TRBV20-1 with TRBJ2-1; TRBD1 might be the D (6 bases). Trimming took 5 bases from V and 8 from J, leaving 19 bases between them. The germline CDR1 and CDR2 sequences are DFQATT and SNEGSKA (reference sequence). The length of the CDR3 is 14 residues. The CDR3 DNA is TGCAGTGCTTACCTAGGACAGAGCGGCTATGAGCAGTTCTTC. Translation gives CSAYLGQSGYEQFF.

The rearrangement links TRBV6-2 or TRBV6-3 to TRBJ1-1; D gene unclear. CDR1 and CDR2 from the germline V gene are MNHEY and SVGEGT. Trimming pared 4 bases from V and 1 base from J, leaving 22 bases between. The CDR3 length is 18 residues. As DNA, the CDR3 is TGTGCCAGCAGTTCCCCCCCACAGACCCTCCATTCGAACACTGAAGCTTTCTTT. Amino acid sequence: CASSSPPQTLHSNTEAFF.

This clonotype was seen a handful of times. The chain combines TRBV7-9 with TRBJ2-5; unclear D gene. The CDR3 is 16 amino acids. With 3 bases removed from V and 1 base from J, the gap between germline ends came to 15 bases. From germline, CDR1 is SEHNR and CDR2 FQNEAQ (reference sequence). Written as DNA, the CDR3 is TGTGCCAGCAGCTTCGCGTCCCCGATGGGCCAAGAGACCCAGTACTTC. Protein sequence: CASSFASPMGQETQYF.

CDR3 loop: CASSFTRYEQYF. CDR3 sequence (DNA): TGTGCCAGCAGTTTTACTAGGTACGAGCAGTACTTC. This chain connects TRBV12-3 or TRBV12-4 to TRBJ2-4, with D perhaps TRBD2 (5 bases). The J call may be incorrect, as the DNA end agrees better with TRBJ2-7. The CDR3 is 12 residues long.

The chain joins TRBV29-1 to TRBJ2-1; 9 positions match TRBD2. The CDR3 runs to 16 residues. Germline trimming cut 2 bases from V and 1 base from J; bases unmatched to any gene: 6. Germline V gene sequence: CDR1 SQVTM, CDR2 ANQGSEA. The CDR3 protein is CSVEIAGVGSYNEQFF. The CDR3 DNA sequence: TGCAGCGTTGAAATAGCGGGGGTCGGATCCTACAATGAGCAGTTCTTC.

This clonotype was counted once. The chain combines TRBV29-1 with TRBJ2-6; D is ambiguous. In germline, CDR1 is SQVTM, CDR2 ANQGSEA. The ends were cut back, 4 bases at V and 3 bases at J, with 7 bases in the middle. This CDR3 comprises 13 residues. The CDR3 here is CSVGLGGANVLTF. CDR3 nucleotides: TGCAGCGTTGGCCTGGGTGGGGCCAACGTCCTGACTTTC.

The V call is TRBV25-1, the J call TRBJ2-5; D is possibly TRBD1 or TRBD2 (5 bases each). The CDR3 runs to 15 residues. Between the trimmed V and J ends, which lost 2 bases and 0 bases, there was a span of 10 bases. Germline values: CDR1 MGHDK, CDR2 SYGVNS. This CDR3 reads CASSEEGPYQETQYF. The CDR3 DNA sequence: TGTGCCAGCAGTGAAGAGGGACCGTACCAAGAGACCCAGTACTTC. Based on the CDR3 plus reference TRBV25-1 and TRBJ2-5, the full variable domain is EADIYQTPRYLVIGTGKKITLECSQTMGHDKMYWYQQDPGMELHLIHYSYGVNSTEKGDLSSESTVSRIRTEHFPLTLESARPSHTSQYLCASSEEGPYQETQYFGPGTRLLVL.

This clonotype was seen a few times. The V and J genes are TRBV7-3 and TRBJ2-6; 10 bases line up with TRBD1. This CDR3 is 16 amino acids long. J lost 9 bases, V lost 5 bases, and 10 bases had no gene match. CDR1 and CDR2 (germline): SGHTA, FQGTGA. The CDR3 DNA sequence: TGTGCCAGCAGCCCGGGGGGACAGGGGATCTACAACGTCCTGACTTTC. As protein: CASSPGGQGIYNVLTF.

The chain is built from TRBV29-1 and TRBJ1-2; 8 nucleotides align to TRBD1. The CDR3 is 13 amino acids. The V segment lost 4 bases and the J segment 5 bases; nucleotides outside the gene matches: 6. Germline V CDR1 and CDR2: SQVTM, ANQGSEA. CDR3 nucleotide sequence: TGCAGCGTTGTACAGGGGGACACTTATGGCTACACCTTC. Protein product: CSVVQGDTYGYTF.

This clonotype occurred once. V and J are TRBV3-1 and TRBJ2-4; a possible D gene is TRBD1 (5 bases). The assigned J gene may be wrong: the sequence end matches TRBJ2-7 better. The CDR3 is made up of 13 amino acids. Germline CDR1 and CDR2: LGHDT and YNNKEL (reference sequence). The CDR3 DNA follows: TGTGCCAGCAGCCGACAGAGCCCCTACGAGCAGTACTTC. Amino acids: CASSRQSPYEQYF.

This clonotype showed up just a few times. V is TRBV6-4 and J is TRBJ2-1; 11 bases line up with TRBD2. This CDR3 is built from 15 residues. The ends lost 4 bases at V and 2 bases at J; junction bases unmatched: 1. Germline V gene data show CDR1 as MRHNA and CDR2 as SNTAGT. CDR3 protein: CASSGSGGAYNEQFF. CDR3 sequence (DNA): TGTGCCAGCAGTGGTAGCGGGGGGGCCTACAATGAGCAGTTCTTC.

The J gene is TRBJ1-2, the V gene TRBV6-1, with TRBD1 matching over 7 bases. The germline gives CDR1 MNHNS, CDR2 SASEGT. The CDR3 is made up of 14 amino acids. V gave up 8 bases and J gave up 4 bases; unmatched junction bases: 10. The CDR3 region has the DNA TGTGCCAGCGGAAAGACAGGGTTGGCCTATGGCTACACCTTC. Amino acid sequence: CASGKTGLAYGYTF.

This chain uses TRBV5-1 with TRBJ2-3; D is ambiguous. The germline V and J ends were trimmed by 4 bases and 4 bases, with 16 bases remaining between them. The CDR3 contains 15 residues. The germline CDR1 and CDR2 sequences are SGHRS and YFSETQ. The CDR3 region is CASSESGRVADTQYF. CDR3 nucleotides: TGCGCCAGCAGCGAGTCCGGAAGGGTTGCAGATACGCAGTATTTT. Variable domain in full (rest from reference TRBV5-1 and TRBJ2-3): KAGVTQTPRYLIKTRGQQVTLSCSPISGHRSVSWYQQTPGQGLQFLFEYFSETQRNKGNFPGRFSGRQFSNSRSEMNVSTLELGDSALYLCASSESGRVADTQYFGPGTRLTVL.

The genes are TRBV9 and TRBJ2-6, with D uncertain. The germline CDR1 and CDR2 sequences are SGDLS and YYNGEE. The CDR3 extends over 15 amino acids. V was cut by 0 bases and J by 1 base, with 5 bases left in between. CDR3 nucleotide sequence: TGTGCCAGCAGCGTAGACTGGTCTGGGGCCAACGTCCTGACTTTC. This encodes CASSVDWSGANVLTF.

The chain employs TRBV10-3 and TRBJ2-3; 7 nucleotides agree with TRBD2. The CDR3 is made up of 17 amino acids. Germline V lookup: CDR1 ENHRY, CDR2 SYGVKD. V trimming: 9 bases; J trimming: 0 bases; junction bases outside the gene matches: 15. The CDR3 coding sequence is TGTGCCATATCCCCTTCGGTTGGGCGGGAGAGCACAGATACGCAGTATTTT. It yields the protein CAISPSVGRESTDTQYF.

Regarding this clonotype: A junction boundary mismatches the germline segment, possibly from a read error. The J gene is TRBJ2-3, the V gene TRBV6-6, with D possibly matching TRBD1 (6 bases). Germline CDR1 MNHNY, CDR2 SVGAGI (reference sequence). This CDR3 has 14 residues. The CDR3 region has the DNA TGTGCCAGCAGCGAGGGACACCCCACAGATGCGCAGTATTTT. It yields the protein CASSEGHPTDAQYF.

This chain links TRBV11-1 with TRBJ1-2; D not certain. Germline CDR1 SGHAT, CDR2 FQDESV (reference sequence). The CDR3 runs 15 residues. The V end was cut by 3 bases, the J end by 4 bases, with 15 bases between. CDR3 in amino acids: CASSFWDSQFYGYTF. The CDR3, as DNA: TGTGCCAGCAGCTTCTGGGATTCTCAATTCTATGGCTACACCTTC.

There are many counts of this clonotype. The chain employs TRBV28 and TRBJ2-7, with D unresolved. Trimming took off 5 bases at V and 5 bases at J, with 7 bases between the two ends. Germline V gene data show CDR1 as MDHEN and CDR2 as SYDVKM. CDR3 size: 11 residues. CDR3 DNA sequence: TGTGCCAGCAGTACCCAGCACGAGCAGTACTTC. It yields the protein CASSTQHEQYF.

The V gene is TRBV5-6, the J gene TRBJ1-2, with 8 bases matching TRBD1. The CDR3 is made up of 14 amino acids. Germline values: CDR1 SGHDT, CDR2 YYEEEE. The V gene end was trimmed by 1 base and the J gene end by 4 bases; junction bases not matched to a gene: 3. The CDR3 protein is CASSLQGAVYGYTF. For the CDR3, the DNA is TGTGCCAGCAGCTTGCAGGGGGCGGTCTATGGCTACACCTTC.

This clonotype was recorded a few times. The rearrangement links TRBV16 to TRBJ1-2; TRBD1 matches 9 bases. The CDR3 runs to 13 residues. In germline, CDR1 is KGHSY, CDR2 FQNENV. Trimming cost V 5 bases and J 3 bases; bases outside gene matches: 1. CDR3 in amino acids: CASSTGGDYGYTF. The CDR3 coding sequence is TGTGCCAGCAGCACAGGGGGCGACTATGGCTACACCTTC.

A few counts support this clonotype. The chain is built from TRBV20-1 and TRBJ1-2; 9 positions agree with TRBD1. This CDR3 spans 14 amino acids. Trimming removed 0 bases from V and 6 bases from J; junction bases left unmatched: 5. Germline assignment: CDR1 DFQATT and CDR2 SNEGSKA (reference sequence). The CDR3 sequence: CSARDHRGQDGYTF. CDR3 sequence (DNA): TGCAGTGCTAGAGATCACAGGGGGCAGGATGGCTACACCTTC.

The rearrangement uses TRBV20-1 and TRBJ2-7; tentatively, D is TRBD1 (6 bases). This CDR3 is built from 13 residues. The V end was cut by 6 bases, the J end by 2 bases, with 14 bases between. Germline V lookup: CDR1 DFQATT, CDR2 SNEGSKA (reference sequence). This CDR3 is CSAVHRETYEQYF. CDR3 nucleotide sequence: TGCAGTGCCGTTCACAGGGAGACCTACGAGCAGTACTTC.